What follows are 13 T cell receptor beta chains derived from one specimen sequenced in a study of blood T cell repertoires in COVID-19. The data were produced by immunoSEQ multiplex PCR, yet TCRdb's version contains in-frame clones alone and is incomplete. The sample records some 240,000 clones, around 89% being singletons. Sequenced: peripheral blood. These receptors all come from a woman aged 60-70 years with COVID-19, enrolled during active disease.

The rearrangement joins TRBV4-2 to TRBJ1-2; possibly TRBD1 for D (6 bases). This CDR3 is 14 amino acids long. The germline gives CDR1 LGHNA, CDR2 YNFKEQ. The V end was cut by 4 bases, the J end by 6 bases, with 15 bases between. The CDR3 sequence: CASSPTGTNDGYTF. CDR3 sequence (DNA): TGTGCCAGCAGCCCGACTGGGACAAACGATGGCTACACCTTC.

V gene TRBV7-9 combines with J gene TRBJ1-2, with 12 bases aligning to TRBD1. V lost 5 bases, J lost 3 bases, and 7 bases stayed unmatched. Germline V gene sequence: CDR1 SEHNR, CDR2 FQNEAQ (reference sequence). The CDR3 extends over 16 amino acids. This CDR3 reads CASSPLGTGGDYGYTF. The DNA of the CDR3 is TGTGCCAGCAGCCCACTAGGGACAGGGGGCGACTATGGCTACACCTTC.

CDR3 bases: TGTGCCAGCAGAAGACGACAGGGGAGCCAAGAGACCCAGTACTTC. Translating gives CASRRRQGSQETQYF. This rearrangement joins TRBV6-6 to TRBJ2-5; TRBD1 matches at 8 bases. Germline V gene sequence: CDR1 MNHNY, CDR2 SVGAGI (reference sequence). The CDR3 has 15 residues. V was clipped by 6 bases and J by 1 base; unmatched bases: 7.

The chain joins TRBV27 to TRBJ1-1; possible D gene TRBD1, 5 bases. The CDR3 runs to 14 residues. Trimming cost V 7 bases and J 0 bases, with 12 bases left between them. Per the germline V gene, CDR1 is MNHEY and CDR2 is SMNVEV (reference sequence). CDR3 in amino acids: CASNGGGMNTEAFF. The CDR3 DNA sequence: TGTGCCAGCAATGGGGGGGGGATGAACACTGAAGCTTTCTTT.

The chain's CDR3 is CASSLAPLGEGYTEAFF. In nucleotides, the CDR3 is TGCGCCAGCAGCTTGGCCCCCCTCGGGGAGGGATACACTGAAGCTTTCTTT. The chain joins TRBV5-1 to TRBJ1-1; D not resolved. The germline CDR1 and CDR2 sequences are SGHRS and YFSETQ. This CDR3 has 17 residues. Trimming took off 0 bases at V and 3 bases at J, with 18 bases between the two ends.

This chain connects TRBV3-1 (or the pseudogene TRBV3-2) to TRBJ2-7; D unresolved. There are 12 residues in the CDR3. Germline-derived CDR1 and CDR2 are LGHDT and YNNKEL (reference sequence). Trimming left V 4 bases short and J 0 bases short, with 4 bases between. In DNA form, the CDR3 reads TGTGCCAGCAGCCTTAGCTCCTACGAGCAGTACTTC. Translation gives CASSLSSYEQYF.

The rearrangement joins TRBV12-3 or TRBV12-4 to TRBJ1-1; TRBD1 aligns across 7 bases. Losses at the gene ends were 7 bases for V and 4 bases for J; bases not matched to a gene: 6. The CDR3 has 13 amino acids. CDR3 DNA: TGTGCCAGCAAAGAGGGGACAGTCACTGAAGCTTTCTTT. This encodes CASKEGTVTEAFF.

The chain links TRBV7-3 to TRBJ2-2; possible D gene TRBD2, 7 bases. Per the germline V gene, CDR1 is SGHTA and CDR2 is FQGTGA. V gave up 8 bases and J gave up 3 bases, with 13 bases separating them. This CDR3 is built from 14 residues. The CDR3: CASGGGLDTGELFF. Here the CDR3 DNA reads TGTGCCAGCGGCGGGGGCCTAGACACCGGGGAGCTGTTTTTT.

The V and J genes are TRBV15 and TRBJ2-1; D might be TRBD1 (5 bases). CDR3 length: 14 residues. Between the trimmed V and J ends, which lost 6 bases and 6 bases, there was a span of 15 bases. CDR1 and CDR2 from the germline V gene are LNHNV and YYDKDF (reference sequence). The CDR3 nucleotides read TGTGCCACCAGGGACACAAGAAGATTCAATGAGCAGTTCTTC. Protein sequence: CATRDTRRFNEQFF.

This chain uses TRBV4-3 with TRBJ1-1, with 9 bases lining up with TRBD1. V gave up 1 base and J gave up 5 bases; unmatched junction bases: 8. Per the germline V gene, CDR1 is LGHNA and CDR2 is YSLEER. The CDR3 has 16 residues. DNA of the CDR3: TGCGCCAGCAGCCAAGGCCCGGGACAGGGAGGTACTGAAGCTTTCTTT. Residues: CASSQGPGQGGTEAFF.

V is TRBV29-1 and J is TRBJ1-2; TRBD1 aligns across 7 bases. The CDR3 consists of 13 residues. The germline gives CDR1 SQVTM, CDR2 ANQGSEA. The V and J ends lost 5 bases and 6 bases, in that order; junction bases with no gene match: 9. The CDR3 region has the DNA TGCAGCGTTAGCACCTCAGGGGGGAATGGCTACACCTTC. Protein product: CSVSTSGGNGYTF.

The J gene is TRBJ2-7, the V gene TRBV2; possibly TRBD2 for D (5 bases). Germline values: CDR1 SNHLY, CDR2 FYNNEI. V was trimmed by 8 bases and J by 6 bases, leaving 14 bases between them. The CDR3 length is 12 residues. CDR3 in DNA: TGTGCCAGCGTACATCAGGCGGGCGAGCAGTACTTC. This encodes CASVHQAGEQYF.

The chain is built from TRBV6-4 and TRBJ2-1; 11 nucleotides match TRBD1. The CDR3 contains 18 residues. Unmatched junction bases numbered 4, after V lost 0 bases and J lost 0 bases. Looked up from germline, CDR1 is MRHNA and CDR2 is SNTAGT. The CDR3 bases are TGTGCCAGCAGTGACTCGGGACAGGGGGTTAACTCCTACAATGAGCAGTTCTTC. This gives the protein CASSDSGQGVNSYNEQFF.